This T cell receptor (beta chain) was identified during a study of blood T cell repertoires in COVID-19. Study in general: From T cells, B-cell-depleted T cells, or PBMCs came the material, which was cDNA or gDNA.

Seattle's cohort entered during active infection and was followed longitudinally. From germline, CDR1 is SGHTA and CDR2 FQGNSA. The CDR3 extends over 14 amino acids. Trimming stripped 5 bases from V and 5 bases from J, with 15 bases between. In the authors' methods: Using reference gene primer amplification, nucleated cell counts were estimated. Sequencing used immunoSEQ multiplex PCR; TCRdb keeps in-frame clones, though not all of them. V, J and clone size are taken as reported in that table, and D and trimming were inferred from the DNA itself. The sample has tens of thousands of clones; roughly four fifths are singletons.

This rearrangement joins TRBV7-2 to TRBJ2-5, with a tentative D call TRBD2 (6 bases). This receptor was identified in a young man with COVID-19, enrolled during active disease. Sequences were obtained from peripheral blood. The CDR3 region is CASSPGLMAETQYF. DNA of the CDR3: TGTGCCAGCAGCCCCGGACTAATGGCGGAGACCCAGTACTTC.